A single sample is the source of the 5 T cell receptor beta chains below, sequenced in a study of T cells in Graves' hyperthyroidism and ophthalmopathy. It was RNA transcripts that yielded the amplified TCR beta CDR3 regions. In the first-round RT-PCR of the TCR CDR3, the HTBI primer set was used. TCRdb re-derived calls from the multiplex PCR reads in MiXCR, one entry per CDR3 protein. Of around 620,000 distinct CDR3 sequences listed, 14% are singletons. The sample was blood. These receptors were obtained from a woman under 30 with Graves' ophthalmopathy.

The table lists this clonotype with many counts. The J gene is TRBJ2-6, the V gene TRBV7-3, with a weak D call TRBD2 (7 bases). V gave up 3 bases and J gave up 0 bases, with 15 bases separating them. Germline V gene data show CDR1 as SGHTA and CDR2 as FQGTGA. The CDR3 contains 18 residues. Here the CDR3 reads CASSLTGGGGSGANVLTF. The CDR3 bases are TGTGCCAGCAGCTTGACAGGAGGGGGGGGCTCTGGGGCCAACGTCCTGACTTTC.

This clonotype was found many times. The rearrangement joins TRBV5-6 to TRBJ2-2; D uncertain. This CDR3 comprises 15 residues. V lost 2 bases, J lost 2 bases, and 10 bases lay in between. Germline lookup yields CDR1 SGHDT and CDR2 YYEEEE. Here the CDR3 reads CASSFNGPNTGELFF. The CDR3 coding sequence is TGTGCCAGCAGCTTCAATGGGCCAAACACCGGGGAGCTGTTTTTT.

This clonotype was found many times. CDR3 DNA sequence: TGCGCCAGTTCCGGGGGCCGCCAGGGGACTGAAGCTTTCTTT. This gives the protein CASSGGRQGTEAFF. This rearrangement joins TRBV5-1 to TRBJ1-1; perhaps TRBD1 as D (6 bases). Germline loops: CDR1 SGHRS, CDR2 YFSETQ. The CDR3 is 14 residues long. V was cut by 8 bases and J by 5 bases, with 19 bases left in between.

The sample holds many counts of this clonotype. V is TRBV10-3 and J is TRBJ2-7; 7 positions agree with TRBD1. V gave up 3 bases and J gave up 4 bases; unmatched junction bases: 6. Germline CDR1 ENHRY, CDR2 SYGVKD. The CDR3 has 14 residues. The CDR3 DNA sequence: TGTGCCATCAGTGAACAGGGGCAGGGGTACGAGCAGTACTTC. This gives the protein CAISEQGQGYEQYF.

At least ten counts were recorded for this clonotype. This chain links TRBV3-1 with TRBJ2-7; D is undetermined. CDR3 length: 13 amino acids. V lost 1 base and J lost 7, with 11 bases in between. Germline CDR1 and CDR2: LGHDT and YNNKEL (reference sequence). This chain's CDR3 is CASSQGSGREQYF. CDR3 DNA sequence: TGTGCCAGCAGCCAAGGTTCGGGTCGGGAGCAGTACTTC.